These T cell receptor beta chains were read from a single sample in a study of T cells in tuberculosis. The method was immunoSEQ multiplex PCR; TCRdb's version includes in-frame clones alone and lacks a portion of them. The data show 25,000 to 35,000 clones, with under 95% seen just once and 7% held by the top ten. Sequencing was performed on PBMCs, taken at tuberculosis diagnosis. These TCRs come from an adult with tuberculosis. Some clones in this sample may be carry-over from other donors' samples. CDR3s include the opening cysteine and the closing phenylalanine or tryptophan. The order of the fields is J gene, V gene, clone size, D gene, CDR3 protein, CDR3 DNA. D genes are given only for firm matches. Only part of the rows carry a size: once, few, many, or a class if the clone is expanded.

>TRBJ2-1|TRBV11-2|.|TRBD2
CASSLGTGTSGGFHEQFF
TGTGCCAGCAGCTTAGGAACGGGAACTAGCGGGGGCTTTCATGAGCAGTTCTTC
>TRBJ2-1|TRBV6-5|.|TRBD2
CASSGTSGGNNEQFF
TGTGCCAGCAGTGGGACTAGCGGGGGGAACAATGAGCAGTTCTTC
>TRBJ2-3|TRBV7-3|.|TRBD2
CASSSGLAGPYDTQYF
TGTGCCAGCAGCTCGGGACTAGCGGGGCCTTACGATACGCAGTATTTT
>TRBJ1-1|TRBV5-8|.|.
CASSKRGAMNTEAFF
TGTGCCAGCAGCAAACGCGGGGCCATGAACACTGAAGCTTTCTTT
>TRBJ2-7|TRBV2|.|TRBD1
CASEGTGGYEQYF
TGTGCCAGCGAGGGGACAGGGGGTTACGAGCAGTACTTC
>TRBJ2-5|TRBV5-6|few|.
CASSLVSGETQYF
TGTGCCAGCAGCTTGGTCTCGGGAGAGACCCAGTACTTC
>TRBJ2-1|TRBV7-6|.|TRBD1
CASSLTGGSYNEQFF
TGTGCCAGCAGCCTCACAGGGGGCTCCTACAATGAGCAGTTCTTC
>TRBJ1-5|TRBV5-5|.|.
CASSPGPNGEWPQHF
TGTGCCAGCAGCCCCGGTCCCAACGGGGAATGGCCCCAGCATTTT
>TRBJ1-3|TRBV5-1|.|.
CASSLAWGAGNTIYF
TGCGCCAGCAGCTTGGCCTGGGGAGCTGGAAACACCATATATTTT
>TRBJ2-7|TRBV10-3|few|TRBD1
CAIRPDRGSSYEQYF
TGTGCCATCAGACCCGACAGGGGTAGCTCCTACGAGCAGTACTTC
>TRBJ2-7|TRBV4-2|.|TRBD2
CASSQVQLAGVPNEQYF
TGTGCCAGCAGCCAAGTTCAACTAGCGGGGGTCCCCAACGAGCAGTACTTC
>TRBJ1-2|TRBV19|few|.
CASSAYSREDGYTF
TGTGCCAGTAGTGCCTACTCTAGGGAGGATGGCTACACCTTC
>TRBJ1-3|TRBV11-2|.|.
CASSLDILRSGNTIYF
TGTGCCAGCAGCTTAGATATCTTGCGCTCTGGAAACACCATATATTTT
>TRBJ2-2|TRBV21-1|.|.
CASSATTSGGPNTGELFF
TGTGCCAGCAGCGCGACGACTAGCGGGGGGCCGAACACCGGGGAGCTGTTTTTT
>TRBJ2-3|TRBV5-4|.|TRBD2
CASSLPLAGGPLDTQYF
TGTGCCAGCAGCCTCCCGCTAGCGGGGGGGCCGTTAGATACGCAGTATTTT
>TRBJ2-5|TRBV2|.|.
CATGGGVETQYF
TGTGCCACAGGAGGAGGGGTAGAGACCCAGTACTTC
>TRBJ1-5|TRBV2|.|.
CASTPGGANNQPQHF
TGTGCCAGCACCCCGGGCGGGGCTAACAATCAGCCCCAGCATTTT
>TRBJ2-1|TRBV5-1|.|TRBD2
CARLSGGPYNEQFF
TGCGCCAGGCTTAGCGGGGGCCCCTACAATGAGCAGTTCTTC
>TRBJ2-1|TRBV19|.|TRBD2
CASSLASGFGFF
TGTGCCAGTTCACTAGCGTCGGGGTTTGGGTTCTTC
>TRBJ2-1|TRBV7-2|.|TRBD2
CASSPSGGASYNEQFF
TGTGCCAGCAGCCCTAGCGGGGGGGCCTCCTACAATGAGCAGTTCTTC
>TRBJ2-2|TRBV2|.|TRBD1
CASHQGASTGELFF
TGTGCCAGCCACCAGGGGGCGAGCACCGGGGAGCTGTTTTTT
>TRBJ1-2|TRBV5-1|.|.
CASSLEGGLYGYTF
TGCGCCAGCAGCTTGGAGGGCGGGCTCTATGGCTACACCTTC
>TRBJ1-1|TRBV7-9|.|TRBD1
CASSRSLRGRGDTEAFF
TGTGCCAGCAGCCGGTCACTTAGGGGGCGCGGGGACACTGAAGCTTTCTTT
>TRBJ2-3|TRBV18|once|TRBD1
CASSPDRVSTDTQYF
TGTGCCAGCTCACCAGACAGGGTTAGCACAGATACGCAGTATTTT
>TRBJ2-1|TRBV27|.|.
CASRLDRSNYNEQFF
TGTGCCAGCAGACTAGACAGGTCCAACTACAATGAGCAGTTCTTC
>TRBJ2-7|TRBV29-1|.|TRBD1
CSVADRETYEQYF
TGCAGCGTTGCGGACAGGGAAACCTACGAGCAGTACTTC
>TRBJ1-2|TRBV18|.|.
CASSPRGLGYGYTF
TGTGCCAGCTCACCACGGGGGCTGGGGTATGGCTACACCTTC
>TRBJ2-7|TRBV27|.|.
CASSRGFDLEQYF
TGTGCCAGCAGTCGGGGGTTTGACCTCGAGCAGTACTTC
>TRBJ2-7|TRBV10-3|few|TRBD1
CAISEQGTPDGEQYF
TGTGCCATCAGTGAACAGGGGACACCGGATGGGGAGCAGTACTTC
>TRBJ1-2|TRBV19|once|TRBD1
CASYSDRGHSYGYTF
TGTGCCAGCTACTCCGACAGGGGGCACAGCTATGGCTACACCTTC
>TRBJ2-5|TRBV12-5|.|.
CASGLVAETQYF
TGTGCTAGTGGTTTGGTAGCGGAGACCCAGTACTTC
>TRBJ2-7|TRBV4-1|.|TRBD1
CASSRGQMSPYEQYF
TGCGCCAGCAGCCGGGGACAGATGAGTCCCTACGAGCAGTACTTC
>TRBJ2-7|TRBV7-2|.|.
CASSLFQVGYEQYF
TGTGCCAGCAGCTTATTTCAGGTTGGATACGAGCAGTACTTC
>TRBJ1-5|TRBV19|.|.
CASSMSSRNSNQPQHF
TGTGCCAGTAGTATGTCGAGCCGTAATAGCAATCAGCCCCAGCATTTT
>TRBJ2-7|TRBV19|.|TRBD1
CASSARDRLTYEQYF
TGTGCCAGTAGTGCCCGGGACAGACTCACCTACGAGCAGTACTTC
>TRBJ2-1|TRBV7-2|.|TRBD2
CASSPIRASGVYEQFF
TGTGCCAGCAGCCCTATAAGGGCTAGCGGGGTCTATGAGCAGTTCTTC
>TRBJ1-1|TRBV5-1|.|.
CASSLWGQKGTEAFF
TGCGCCAGCAGCTTGTGGGGGCAAAAGGGGACTGAAGCTTTCTTT
>TRBJ1-2|TRBV7-2|.|TRBD1
CASSFRDRGRANYGYTF
TGTGCCAGCAGCTTCCGGGACAGGGGGAGAGCTAACTATGGCTACACCTTC
>TRBJ1-2|TRBV2|.|.
CASSPRDTPNYGYTF
TGTGCCAGCAGTCCCCGGGACACCCCTAACTATGGCTACACCTTC
>TRBJ1-4|TRBV5-4|.|TRBD1
CASSLQGRGEKLFF
TGTGCCAGCAGCTTACAGGGGCGGGGAGAAAAACTGTTTTTT
>TRBJ1-2|TRBV19|.|TRBD1
CASSIFVDRGLLAYSRYGYTF
TGTGCCAGTAGTATTTTCGTGGACAGGGGCTTATTAGCCTACTCCCGCTATGGCTACACCTTC
>TRBJ1-6|TRBV19|.|.
CASSISRGLDSPLHF
TGTGCCAGTAGTATATCTCGGGGGTTGGATTCACCCCTCCACTTT
>TRBJ1-2|TRBV6-5|.|TRBD1
CASSYAAGQTYGYTF
TGTGCCAGCAGTTACGCCGCGGGACAGACCTATGGCTACACCTTC
>TRBJ2-7|TRBV7-2|.|.
CASSLSRGWGGNEQYF
TGTGCCAGCAGCTTAAGTAGGGGCTGGGGGGGCAATGAGCAGTACTTC
>TRBJ2-7|TRBV27|.|TRBD2
CASSLRGSGSSGGRNSYEQYF
TGTGCCAGCAGTTTAAGGGGTAGCGGTTCAAGCGGGGGCCGAAACTCCTACGAGCAGTACTTC
>TRBJ2-2|TRBV6-1|.|.
CASPGGGGNTGELFF
TGTGCCAGCCCCGGGGGCGGGGGAAACACCGGGGAGCTGTTTTTT
>TRBJ2-7|TRBV5-1|.|TRBD1
CASRRTGAYEQYF
TGCGCCAGCAGACGGACAGGGGCCTACGAGCAGTACTTC
>TRBJ1-2|TRBV28|.|.
CASTPGGHRNYGYTF
TGTGCCAGCACCCCGGGGGGTCACAGGAATTATGGCTACACCTTC
>TRBJ2-1|TRBV7-6|.|TRBD2
CASSFPGRTSVDEQFF
TGTGCCAGCAGCTTCCCCGGTCGGACTAGCGTAGATGAGCAGTTCTTC
>TRBJ2-6|TRBV19|.|TRBD1
CASSRGTGVAGANVLTF
TGTGCCAGTAGTAGAGGGACAGGGGTCGCTGGGGCCAACGTCCTGACTTTC
>TRBJ2-7|TRBV5-1|.|.
CASSTASSGITTSYEQYF
TGCGCCAGCAGCACCGCATCTTCGGGGATAACCACCTCCTACGAGCAGTACTTC
>TRBJ2-1|TRBV19|once|.
CASTRTRGARNEQFF
TGTGCCAGTACTAGAACCAGGGGGGCAAGGAATGAGCAGTTCTTC
>TRBJ2-1|TRBV30|.|TRBD2
CAWRTPSGGFGEQFF
TGTGCCTGGAGGACCCCTAGCGGGGGGTTTGGTGAGCAGTTCTTC
>TRBJ1-2|TRBV18|.|.
CASSPDRRVDYTF
TGTGCCAGCTCACCAGACAGAAGGGTCGACTACACCTTC
>TRBJ1-4|TRBV5-5|.|TRBD1
CASIRSGGFNEKLFF
TGTGCCAGCATTCGCTCAGGGGGATTTAATGAAAAACTGTTTTTT